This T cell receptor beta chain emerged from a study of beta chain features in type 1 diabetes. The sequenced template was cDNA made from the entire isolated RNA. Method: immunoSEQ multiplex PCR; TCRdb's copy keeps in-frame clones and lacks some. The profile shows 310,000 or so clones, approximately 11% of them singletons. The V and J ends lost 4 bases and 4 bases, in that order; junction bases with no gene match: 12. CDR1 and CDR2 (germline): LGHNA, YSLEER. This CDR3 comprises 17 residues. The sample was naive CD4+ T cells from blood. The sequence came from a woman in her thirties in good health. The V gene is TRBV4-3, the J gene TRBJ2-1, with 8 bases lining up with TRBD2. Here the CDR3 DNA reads TGCGCCAGCAGCCCCGGAGTTAAGCGGGAGAGTTACAATGAGCAGTTCTTC. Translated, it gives CASSPGVKRESYNEQFF.